This entry lists 27 T cell receptor beta chains sequenced from one sample in a study of shared clonotypes between healthy human individuals. Profiled with immunoSEQ multiplex PCR; TCRdb holds only in-frame clones, not every one. The table includes about 2.2 million clones, 93% detected once. Selected positively for CCR7 and CD45RO-negative, naive CD8 cells excluded terminally differentiated effector memory CD45RA+ cells. The sample was naive CD8+ T cells from PBMCs. Receptors were obtained from a man younger than 35 in good health. Some clones in this sample may be carry-over from other donors' samples.

The chain recombines TRBV12-2 with TRBJ1-5. TRBV12-2 is deemed a pseudogene. The CDR3 is 15 residues long. The CDR3 sequence: CASRLEGWPGQPQHF. Written as DNA, the CDR3 is TGTGCAAGTCGCTTAGAGGGGTGGCCGGGACAGCCCCAGCATTTT.

The chain recombines TRBV6-1 with TRBJ2-2, with TRBD2 identical over 12 bases. The CDR3 loop spans 15 amino acids. Germline CDR1 and CDR2: MNHNS and SASEGT. V lost 6 bases, J lost 4 bases, and 3 bases stayed unmatched. The CDR3 bases are TGTGCCAGCAGGACTAGCGGGGGCTCCACCGGGGAGCTGTTTTTT. Translating gives CASRTSGGSTGELFF.

The V and J genes are TRBV6-6 and TRBJ2-7; the D gene is possibly TRBD2 (6 bases). Germline CDR1 MNHNY, CDR2 SVGAGI (reference sequence). This CDR3 is 14 amino acids long. V was cut by 3 bases and J by 7 bases, with 16 bases left in between. DNA for the CDR3: TGTGCCAGCAGTTATAGCGGTCCACCCAGGGAGCAGTACTTC. It translates to CASSYSGPPREQYF.

The chain has TRBV4-3 and TRBJ2-5; D remains unclear. V shed 3 bases and J shed 5 bases, with 10 bases lying between them. Per germline, CDR1 LGHNA and CDR2 YSLEER. The CDR3 runs 13 residues. The CDR3 DNA follows: TGCGCCAGCAGCCAGGGTACGCGGGAGACCCAGTACTTC. Translation gives CASSQGTRETQYF.

The rearrangement uses TRBV28 and TRBJ2-7, with D possibly matching TRBD2 (7 bases). CDR1 is MDHEN, CDR2 SYDVKM, per germline. The CDR3 is 14 amino acids. V gave up 3 bases and J gave up 3 bases, with 12 bases separating them. The CDR3 DNA reads TGTGCCAGCAGTTTTAGGGGGGGCCGCTACGAGCAGTACTTC. Translated: CASSFRGGRYEQYF. The full variable domain, completed using reference TRBV28 and TRBJ2-7, is DVKVTQSSRYLVKRTGEKVFLECVQDMDHENMFWYRQDPGLGLRLIYFSYDVKMKEKGDIPEGYSVSREKKERFSLILESASTNQTSMYLCASSFRGGRYEQYFGPGTRLTVT.

The CDR3 nucleotides read TGTGCCAGCAGCTTGGCCCCACCATTGAACACTGAAGCTTTCTTT. This encodes CASSLAPPLNTEAFF. This chain links TRBV5-5 with TRBJ1-1; D gene ambiguous. This CDR3 comprises 15 residues. Germline V CDR1 and CDR2: SGHKS, YYEKEE (reference sequence). Trimming took 0 bases from V and 0 from J, leaving 9 bases between them.

The chain joins TRBV4-1 to TRBJ2-7; possible D gene TRBD1, 6 bases. CDR1 and CDR2 (germline): MGHRA, YSYEKL. V lost 3 bases and J 2 bases, leaving 11 bases between the germline ends. The CDR3 extends over 14 amino acids. The CDR3 coding sequence is TGCGCCAGCAGCCAGCCGGGACACCCCTACGAGCAGTACTTC. Protein sequence: CASSQPGHPYEQYF.

As regards this clone: At one boundary the junction diverges from the germline segment, which might be a read error. The CDR3 loop is CASSYLPGGGYHF. CDR3 in DNA: TGTGCCAGCAGTTACCTCCCGGGCGGGGGTTACCACTTC. This chain uses TRBV6-5 with TRBJ2-5; TRBD2 aligns across 7 bases. Germline V gene lookup returns CDR1 MNHEY and CDR2 SVGAGI. The CDR3 loop spans 13 amino acids.

This chain connects TRBV5-4 to TRBJ2-1; 14 bases agree with TRBD2. Germline lookup yields CDR1 SGHNT and CDR2 YYREEE (reference sequence). The V and J ends lost 4 bases and 4 bases, in that order; junction bases with no gene match: 7. This CDR3 has 17 residues. In DNA form, the CDR3 reads TGTGCCAGCAGCCAGGGGACTAGCGGGAGAGGATACAATGAGCAGTTCTTC. Translated: CASSQGTSGRGYNEQFF. The full variable domain, in which reference TRBV5-4 and TRBJ2-1 provide the parts outside the CDR3, is ETGVTQSPTHLIKTRGQQVTLRCSSQSGHNTVSWYQQALGQGPQFIFQYYREEENGRGNFPPRFSGLQFPNYSSELNVNALELDDSALYLCASSQGTSGRGYNEQFFGPGTRLTVL.

V is TRBV6-5 and J is TRBJ2-7, with TRBD2 matching over 7 bases. J lost 7 bases, V lost 6 bases, and 9 bases had no gene match. Germline assignment: CDR1 MNHEY and CDR2 SVGAGI. The CDR3 consists of 13 residues. The CDR3 nucleotides read TGTGCCAGCAGCTACGGAGGCGGGAGTGAGCAGTACTTC. Its translation is CASSYGGGSEQYF.

This rearrangement joins TRBV10-3 to TRBJ2-2; D is undetermined. V was shortened by 4 bases and J by 2 bases, with 8 bases between the two germline ends. The CDR3 spans 14 residues. Germline loops: CDR1 ENHRY, CDR2 SYGVKD. CDR3 nucleotides: TGTGCCATCAGTGTTTTAGAAAACACCGGGGAGCTGTTTTTT. This codes for CAISVLENTGELFF.

This chain uses TRBV28 with TRBJ2-5; D call uncertain. This CDR3 has 18 residues. Trimming took 1 base from V and 2 from J, leaving 20 bases between them. CDR1 MDHEN and CDR2 SYDVKM come from the germline V gene. The CDR3 DNA reads TGTGCCAGCAGTTTATTCAGCACCGGGTCGTGGGATCAAGAGACCCAGTACTTC. Translating gives CASSLFSTGSWDQETQYF.

The genes are TRBV27 and TRBJ2-7; no clear D. CDR1 and CDR2 (germline): MNHEY, SMNVEV (reference sequence). The V end lost 3 bases, the J end lost 0 bases, and 6 bases lay between the germline ends. This CDR3 region has 13 residues. The CDR3: CASSFPNSYEQYF. CDR3 in DNA: TGTGCCAGCAGTTTCCCGAACTCCTACGAGCAGTACTTC.

The chain recombines TRBV6-6 with TRBJ1-5; D gene ambiguous. The germline CDR1 and CDR2 sequences are MNHNY and SVGAGI (reference sequence). The germline V and J ends were trimmed by 8 bases and 1 base, with 9 bases remaining between them. CDR3 length equals 13 residues. CDR3 DNA sequence: TGTGCCAGCGAGCAAGGGAGCAATCAGCCCCAGCATTTT. This encodes CASEQGSNQPQHF.

V and J are TRBV11-3 and TRBJ2-2, with a possible D match to TRBD2 (6 bases). V was shortened by 5 bases and J by 4 bases, with 11 bases between the two germline ends. The CDR3 loop spans 14 amino acids. The V gene's germline CDR1 is SGHNT and CDR2 YENEEA. CDR3 amino acids: CASSPRTITGELFF. The CDR3 nucleotides read TGTGCCAGCAGCCCTCGGACTATCACCGGGGAGCTGTTTTTT.

This chain links TRBV10-3 with TRBJ2-7; D not certain. V was trimmed by 2 bases and J by 3 bases, leaving 8 bases between them. From germline, CDR1 is ENHRY and CDR2 SYGVKD. The CDR3 covers 13 residues. The CDR3 loop reads CAISEGQDYEQYF. The CDR3 bases are TGTGCCATCAGTGAGGGGCAGGACTACGAGCAGTACTTC.

The V gene is TRBV7-6, the J gene TRBJ2-7; D gene unclear. The V gene lost 1 base and the J gene lost 6 bases, with 16 bases spanning the gap. This CDR3 has 15 amino acids. Germline-derived CDR1 and CDR2 are SGHVS and FNYEAQ. Here the CDR3 reads CASSLEWLESGEQYF. In DNA form, the CDR3 reads TGTGCCAGCAGCTTAGAGTGGCTAGAATCAGGCGAGCAGTACTTC.

V and J are TRBV15 and TRBJ2-7, with no clear D. From germline, CDR1 is LNHNV and CDR2 YYDKDF (reference sequence). Trimming shortened V by 0 bases and J by 0 bases, and 12 bases separated the two germline ends. CDR3 length: 16 residues. The DNA of the CDR3 is TGTGCCACCAGCAGAGAGGGCAGTTCTTTCTCCTACGAGCAGTACTTC. The encoded protein is CATSREGSSFSYEQYF.

The V gene is TRBV9, the J gene TRBJ2-7, with D possibly called TRBD1 or TRBD2 (6 bases each). Looked up from germline, CDR1 is SGDLS and CDR2 is YYNGEE. The CDR3 runs to 14 residues. The ends were cut back, 2 bases at V and 5 bases at J, with 14 bases in the middle. The CDR3 loop is CASSVGGRGHEQYF. Here the CDR3 DNA reads TGTGCCAGCAGCGTGGGAGGCAGGGGACACGAGCAGTACTTC.

The J gene is TRBJ1-2, the V gene TRBV9; maybe TRBD1 (6 bases). The germline V and J ends were trimmed by 4 bases and 6 bases, with 22 bases remaining between them. The CDR3 loop spans 16 amino acids. Germline CDR1 and CDR2: SGDLS and YYNGEE. The CDR3 sequence is CASSSLSTPQGDGYTF. As DNA, the CDR3 is TGTGCCAGCAGCTCTCTCTCTACTCCACAGGGTGATGGCTACACCTTC.

This clone has only a few counts. V and J are TRBV29-1 and TRBJ1-2; 8 bases line up with TRBD1. In germline, CDR1 is SQVTM, CDR2 ANQGSEA. The CDR3 has 13 amino acids. Trimming removed 4 bases from V and 4 bases from J; junction bases left unmatched: 5. CDR3 in DNA: TGCAGCGTTGTGACAGGGGAGTTCTATGGCTACACCTTC. This sequence encodes CSVVTGEFYGYTF.

The rearrangement joins TRBV7-6 to TRBJ2-1; D is unclear. The CDR3 consists of 13 residues. Germline V gene data show CDR1 as SGHVS and CDR2 as FNYEAQ. The V end was cut by 3 bases, the J end by 3 bases, with 6 bases between. The CDR3 bases are TGTGCCAGCAGCTTCTCTGGCTACAATGAGCAGTTCTTC. Translating gives CASSFSGYNEQFF.

This clone was observed a single time. The chain uses TRBV7-9 and TRBJ1-1, with 8 bases aligning to TRBD1. There are 15 residues in the CDR3. Unmatched junction bases numbered 4, after V lost 3 bases and J lost 1 base. Germline loops: CDR1 SEHNR, CDR2 FQNEAQ (reference sequence). The CDR3 coding sequence is TGTGCCAGCAGCTTTGGGACAGGCTGGAACACTGAAGCTTTCTTT. It is translated as CASSFGTGWNTEAFF.

The chain recombines TRBV19 with TRBJ2-5; 9 nucleotides align to TRBD1. CDR1 and CDR2 (germline): LNHDA, SQIVND (reference sequence). The CDR3 has 13 residues. The CDR3 DNA sequence: TGTGCTACCTCACAGGGGGCGAGAGAGACCCAGTACTTC. Protein product: CATSQGARETQYF.

V usage is TRBV27 and J usage is TRBJ2-3; TRBD1 matches 10 bases. CDR1 is MNHEY, CDR2 SMNVEV, per germline (reference sequence). The CDR3 covers 15 residues. V lost 9 bases to trimming and J lost 1 base; unmatched junction nucleotides: 7. The DNA for the CDR3 is TGTGCCAGTCGCGCTGACAGGGGGCGCACAGATACGCAGTATTTT. This gives the protein CASRADRGRTDTQYF.

This chain joins TRBV19 and TRBJ2-4; D unclear. Germline-derived CDR1 and CDR2 are LNHDA and SQIVND (reference sequence). The CDR3 is made up of 14 amino acids. V was trimmed by 2 bases and J by 0 bases, leaving 5 bases between them. DNA for the CDR3: TGTGCCAGTAGTATACGGGTAGCCAAAAACATTCAGTACTTC. Amino acids: CASSIRVAKNIQYF.

V is TRBV11-2 and J is TRBJ2-1; D may be TRBD2 (6 bases). The CDR3 loop spans 14 amino acids. V lost 4 bases and J 8 bases, leaving 15 bases between the germline ends. CDR1 and CDR2 (germline): SGHAT, FQNNGV. In nucleotides, the CDR3 is TGTGCCAGCAGCTGGTCGGGAGTAAAGGATGAGCAGTTCTTC. It translates to CASSWSGVKDEQFF.